The rows below give T cell receptor beta chains drawn from one sample of a study of T cells after yellow fever vaccination. Each CDR3 protein gets one entry after TCRdb re-called the 5' RACE reads with MiXCR. The sample carries fewer than 350,000 distinct CDR3 sequences, 8.7% recorded once. The sample here was PBMCs, taken on the day of the first yellow fever vaccination. The receptors were gathered from a man aged 18 to 35 who received the YFV17D yellow fever vaccine. Each CDR3 is given with its conserved first and last residue. The D gene is left open where the match is weak. Clone size is stated in some rows and not others, as once, few, many or a class when expanded.

d_gene: TRBD1; j_gene: TRBJ1-1; v_gene: TRBV7-9; abundance: few; CDR3nt: TGTGCCAGCAGCCCGGGACAGGGGTGGTCCCTTACTGAAGCTTTCTTT; CDR3aa: CASSPGQGWSLTEAFF
d_gene: .; j_gene: TRBJ2-3; v_gene: TRBV7-2; abundance: few; CDR3nt: TGTGCCAGCAGCTCGACCAACACAGATACGCAGTATTTT; CDR3aa: CASSSTNTDTQYF
d_gene: TRBD1; j_gene: TRBJ2-3; v_gene: TRBV5-1; abundance: many; CDR3nt: TGCGCCAGCAGCTTGACGGGACAGGCAGATACGCAGTATTTT; CDR3aa: CASSLTGQADTQYF
d_gene: .; j_gene: TRBJ2-7; v_gene: TRBV3-1; abundance: .; CDR3nt: TGTGCCAGCAGCCAACTCGCAGGGATCGAGCAGTACTTC; CDR3aa: CASSQLAGIEQYF
d_gene: .; j_gene: TRBJ2-2; v_gene: TRBV11-2; abundance: .; CDR3nt: TGTGCCAGCAGCTTGGCCGGGACTCGGAACACCGGGGAGCTGTTTTTT; CDR3aa: CASSLAGTRNTGELFF
d_gene: TRBD2; j_gene: TRBJ2-3; v_gene: TRBV4-3; abundance: few; CDR3nt: TGCGCCAGCAGCCAAGAACCGCTAGCGGGGGACACAGATACGCAGTATTTT; CDR3aa: CASSQEPLAGDTDTQYF
d_gene: TRBD1; j_gene: TRBJ2-2; v_gene: TRBV24-1; abundance: .; CDR3nt: TGTGCCACCTCAACAGGGGGCGGGTCCGGGGAGCTGTTTTTT; CDR3aa: CATSTGGGSGELFF
d_gene: TRBD2; j_gene: TRBJ2-7; v_gene: TRBV5-6; abundance: many; CDR3nt: TGTGCCAGCAGCTTGGTTCGCGGGGGGGCCTACGAGCAGTACTTC; CDR3aa: CASSLVRGGAYEQYF
d_gene: .; j_gene: TRBJ2-5; v_gene: TRBV5-1; abundance: .; CDR3nt: TGCGCCAGCAGCTTGGAAGCGAAGACCCAGTACTTC; CDR3aa: CASSLEAKTQYF
d_gene: .; j_gene: TRBJ2-2; v_gene: TRBV18; abundance: .; CDR3nt: TGTGCCAGCTCACAGCAACTAGTTTCCGGGAACACCGGGGAGCTGTTTTTT; CDR3aa: CASSQQLVSGNTGELFF
d_gene: TRBD1; j_gene: TRBJ2-4; v_gene: TRBV4-3; abundance: many; CDR3nt: TGCGCCAGCAGCCAAGGGCGGGACAGGGGTGCGGAGAACATTCAGTACTTC; CDR3aa: CASSQGRDRGAENIQYF
d_gene: .; j_gene: TRBJ2-1; v_gene: TRBV11-3; abundance: few; CDR3nt: TGTGCCAGCAGCTTGGCCCGTTACGACAATGAGCAGTTCTTC; CDR3aa: CASSLARYDNEQFF
d_gene: .; j_gene: TRBJ1-2; v_gene: TRBV28; abundance: .; CDR3nt: TGTGCCAGCAGATTAGCTCAGGGCAATGGCTACACCTTC; CDR3aa: CASRLAQGNGYTF
d_gene: TRBD2; j_gene: TRBJ2-3; v_gene: TRBV7-2; abundance: .; CDR3nt: TGTGCCAGCAGCTTAGCTAGCGGGGGGGGGCGGGATACGCAGTATTTT; CDR3aa: CASSLASGGGRDTQYF
d_gene: .; j_gene: TRBJ1-2; v_gene: TRBV7-6; abundance: few; CDR3nt: TGTGCCAGCAGCTTAGCGCGGGGGGGAAGTGGCTACACCTTC; CDR3aa: CASSLARGGSGYTF
d_gene: .; j_gene: TRBJ1-1; v_gene: TRBV5-4; abundance: few; CDR3nt: TGTGCCAGCAGCTTCTCGACATCCATGAACACTGAAGCTTTCTTT; CDR3aa: CASSFSTSMNTEAFF